This T cell receptor (beta chain) was sequenced during a study of human T cells and chemical hapten exposure (dated by TCRdb to the early 2020s). Study-level background: The libraries were sequenced as a pool, and the TCR yield per sample differed mostly because of small variations in library volumes within the pool. Peripheral blood TCR repertoire changes were tracked in vivo in alopecia patients during primary and secondary sensitization to the hapten diphenylcyclopropenone (DPC). From each blood RNA sample, both TCR alpha and TCR beta chains were sequenced.

Study-wide findings and limitations: Repeated subsampling changed both the strength of the expansion versus patch-test correlation and the threshold at which the correlation became significant. DPC sensitization did not change how many TCRs were above 1 in 1000 frequency, and no evidence was found of alterations in global repertoire structure.

Remarks on this clonotype: Its antigen remains unidentified. Base quality data are lacking; no much larger clone is found one base away.

The library relied on 5' RACE. The sample was run on an Illumina MiSeq. During library preparation, unique molecular identifiers were attached to individual cDNA molecules so that TCRs could be counted quantitatively and reproducibly. Under the source paper's analysis protocol: Samples had a median of roughly 87,000 TCRs, with a range from roughly 23,224 to 700,000. V, J and CDR3 annotation of the TCR reads was performed with the Decombinator software suite. To make PS versus PT1 abundance plots, every sample was subsampled to the same number of TCRs (28,000). TCRs were defined as expanded if absent before sensitization and observed at least eight times at the 2-week time point. The public reads were reprocessed in TCRdb via fastp at Q25 and MiXCR, keeping in-frame beta chains. When rows share a CDR3 protein, they turn into one entry using the most common DNA and genes. TCRdb, rather than the study authors, made the V and J calls. This sample has under 100,000 distinct CDR3 sequences in its table, and roughly 15% of those were observed once. The ten largest make up approximately 6.3% of the sample.

V is cut back by 6 bases and J by 4 bases, with 9 bases in the junction unmatched. Including cysteine and phenylalanine, the CDR3 has 14 amino acids. The only DNA kept is the CDR3, 42 bases in frame from the first base. As encoded in the germline V gene (reference sequence), CDR1 is DFQATT while CDR2 is SNEGSKA. Total RNA was extracted from unfractionated whole blood collected in Tempus Blood RNA tubes. Five or six healthy volunteers served as TCR sequencing controls and were bled at day 0, 2 weeks and 6 weeks. The V and J segments used are TRBV20-1 and TRBJ1-3; TRBD1 fits 7 bases in the junction. The receptor comes from a female donor in good health. The DNA sequence is TGCAGTGCCCCAGCCGGGACAGCAGGAAACACCATATATTTT. The resulting protein is CSAPAGTAGNTIYF.